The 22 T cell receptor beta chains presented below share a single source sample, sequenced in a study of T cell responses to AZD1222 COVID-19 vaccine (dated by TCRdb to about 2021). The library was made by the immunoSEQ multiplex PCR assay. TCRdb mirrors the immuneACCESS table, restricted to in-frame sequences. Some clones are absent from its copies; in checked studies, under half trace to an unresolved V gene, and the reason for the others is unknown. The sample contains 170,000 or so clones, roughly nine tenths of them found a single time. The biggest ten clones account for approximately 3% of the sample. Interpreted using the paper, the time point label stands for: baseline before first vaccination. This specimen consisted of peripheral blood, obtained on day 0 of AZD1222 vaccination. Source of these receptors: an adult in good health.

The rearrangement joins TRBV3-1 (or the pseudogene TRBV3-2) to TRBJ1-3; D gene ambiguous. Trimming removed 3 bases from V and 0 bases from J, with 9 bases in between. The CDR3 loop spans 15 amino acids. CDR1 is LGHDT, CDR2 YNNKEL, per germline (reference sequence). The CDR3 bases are TGTGCCAGCAGCCAGAAAGAGAGCTCTGGAAACACCATATATTTT. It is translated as CASSQKESSGNTIYF.

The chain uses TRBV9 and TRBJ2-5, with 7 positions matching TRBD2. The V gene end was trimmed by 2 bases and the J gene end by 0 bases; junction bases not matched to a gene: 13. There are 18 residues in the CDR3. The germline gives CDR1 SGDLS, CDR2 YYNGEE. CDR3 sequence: CASSVSGTTEQYQETQYF. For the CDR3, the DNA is TGTGCCAGCAGCGTGTCCGGGACTACCGAACAGTACCAAGAGACCCAGTACTTC.

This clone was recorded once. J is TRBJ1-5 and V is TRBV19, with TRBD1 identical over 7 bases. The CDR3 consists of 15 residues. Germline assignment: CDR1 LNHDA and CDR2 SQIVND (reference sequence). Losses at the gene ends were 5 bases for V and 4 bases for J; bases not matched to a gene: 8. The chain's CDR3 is CASSGIRDSNQPQHF. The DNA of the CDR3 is TGTGCCAGTAGTGGGATCCGGGACAGTAATCAGCCCCAGCATTTT.

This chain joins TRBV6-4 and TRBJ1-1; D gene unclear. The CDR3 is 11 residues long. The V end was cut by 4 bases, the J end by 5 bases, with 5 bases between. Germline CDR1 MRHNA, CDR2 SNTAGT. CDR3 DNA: TGTGCCAGCAGTGCTGGGACTGAAGCTTTCTTT. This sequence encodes CASSAGTEAFF.

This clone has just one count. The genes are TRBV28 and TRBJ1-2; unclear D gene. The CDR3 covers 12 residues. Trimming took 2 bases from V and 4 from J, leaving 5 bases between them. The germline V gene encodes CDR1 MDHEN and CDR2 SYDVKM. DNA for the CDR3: TGTGCCAGCAGTTTAATGCGCTATGGCTACACCTTC. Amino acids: CASSLMRYGYTF.

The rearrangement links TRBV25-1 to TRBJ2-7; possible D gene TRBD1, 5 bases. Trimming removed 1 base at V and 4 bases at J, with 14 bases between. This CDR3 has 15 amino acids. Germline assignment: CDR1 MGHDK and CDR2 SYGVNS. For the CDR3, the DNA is TGTGCCAGCAGTGAATCCCAGGGAAGGTGGTACGAGCAGTACTTC. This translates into CASSESQGRWYEQYF.

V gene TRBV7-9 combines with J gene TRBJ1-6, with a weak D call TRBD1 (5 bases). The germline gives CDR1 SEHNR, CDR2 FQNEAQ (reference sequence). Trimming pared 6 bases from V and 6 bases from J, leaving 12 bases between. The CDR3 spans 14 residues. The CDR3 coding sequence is TGTGCCAGCAGTAGGGACGGACGTAATTCACCCCTCCACTTT. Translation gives CASSRDGRNSPLHF.

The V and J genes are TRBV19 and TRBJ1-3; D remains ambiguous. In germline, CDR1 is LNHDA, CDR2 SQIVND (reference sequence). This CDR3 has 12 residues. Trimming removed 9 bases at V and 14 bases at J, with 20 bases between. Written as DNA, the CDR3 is TGTGCCAGCAACACCGGACGCCTTTCCCTATATTTT. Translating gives CASNTGRLSLYF.

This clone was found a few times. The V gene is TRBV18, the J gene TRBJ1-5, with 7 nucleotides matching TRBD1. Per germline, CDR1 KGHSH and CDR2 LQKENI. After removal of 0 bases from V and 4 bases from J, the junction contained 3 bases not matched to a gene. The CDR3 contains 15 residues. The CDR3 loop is CASSPPSDRNQPQHF. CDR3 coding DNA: TGTGCCAGCTCACCACCGTCGGACAGGAATCAGCCCCAGCATTTT.

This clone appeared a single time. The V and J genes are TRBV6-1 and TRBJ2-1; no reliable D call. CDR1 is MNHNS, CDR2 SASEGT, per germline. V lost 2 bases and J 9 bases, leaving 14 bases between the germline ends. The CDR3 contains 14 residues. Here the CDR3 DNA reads TGTGCCAGCAGTGAAAAGGTTACGGTGGGTGAGCAGTTCTTC. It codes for CASSEKVTVGEQFF.

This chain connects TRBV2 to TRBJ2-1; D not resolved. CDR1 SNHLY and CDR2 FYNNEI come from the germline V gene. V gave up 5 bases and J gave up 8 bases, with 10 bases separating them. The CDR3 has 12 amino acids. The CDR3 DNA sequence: TGTGCCAGCAGTTGGGGTGGTGATGAGCAGTTCTTC. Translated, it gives CASSWGGDEQFF.

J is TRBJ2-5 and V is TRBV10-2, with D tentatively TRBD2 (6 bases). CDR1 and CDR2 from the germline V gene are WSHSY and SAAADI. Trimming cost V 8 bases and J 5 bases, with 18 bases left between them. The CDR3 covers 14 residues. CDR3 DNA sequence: TGCGCCAGCGCGGACTACCCCAACGGGGAGACCCAGTACTTC. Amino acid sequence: CASADYPNGETQYF.

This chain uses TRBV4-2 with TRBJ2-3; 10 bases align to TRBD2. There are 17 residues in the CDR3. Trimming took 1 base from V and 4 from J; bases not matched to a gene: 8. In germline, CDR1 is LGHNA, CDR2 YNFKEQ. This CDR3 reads CASSQGVAGGRADTQYF. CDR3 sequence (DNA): TGTGCCAGCAGCCAAGGAGTAGCGGGGGGTAGGGCAGATACGCAGTATTTT.

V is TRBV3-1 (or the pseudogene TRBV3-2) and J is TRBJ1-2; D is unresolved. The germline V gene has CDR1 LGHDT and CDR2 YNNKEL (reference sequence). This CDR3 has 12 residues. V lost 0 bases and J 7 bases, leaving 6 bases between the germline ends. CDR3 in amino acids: CASSQEVSGYTF. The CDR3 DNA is TGTGCCAGCAGCCAAGAGGTCTCTGGCTACACCTTC.

For the CDR3, the DNA is TGCGCCAGCAGCCCGGGGAATGGGGGCTACACCTTC. Encoded protein: CASSPGNGGYTF. This chain links TRBV5-1 with TRBJ1-2, with D unresolved. The CDR3 consists of 12 residues. V was cut by 4 bases and J by 8 bases, with 12 bases left in between. In germline, CDR1 is SGHRS, CDR2 YFSETQ.

CDR3 coding DNA: TGTGCCAGTAGTATCTCAGGGTTGGTGAACACTGAAGCTTTCTTT. Its translation is CASSISGLVNTEAFF. V and J are TRBV19 and TRBJ1-1; TRBD1 might be the D (5 bases). The V gene lost 3 bases and the J gene lost 0 bases, with 11 bases spanning the gap. Germline CDR1 is LNHDA and CDR2 is SQIVND (reference sequence). The CDR3 length is 15 residues.

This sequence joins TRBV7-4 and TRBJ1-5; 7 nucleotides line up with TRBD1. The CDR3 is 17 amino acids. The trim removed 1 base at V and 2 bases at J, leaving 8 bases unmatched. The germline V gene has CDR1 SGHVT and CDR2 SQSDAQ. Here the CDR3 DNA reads TGTGCCAGCAGCTTAGGGGGGTTCACAGGGGGCAATCAGCCCCAGCATTTT. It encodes CASSLGGFTGGNQPQHF.

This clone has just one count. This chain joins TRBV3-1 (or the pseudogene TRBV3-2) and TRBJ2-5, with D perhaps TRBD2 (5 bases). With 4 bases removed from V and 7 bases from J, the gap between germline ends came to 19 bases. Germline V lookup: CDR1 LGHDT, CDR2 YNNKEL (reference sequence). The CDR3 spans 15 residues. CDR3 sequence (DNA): TGTGCCAGCAGCCTTGGTTCGAGGGTGGTGTCGACCCAGTACTTC. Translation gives CASSLGSRVVSTQYF.

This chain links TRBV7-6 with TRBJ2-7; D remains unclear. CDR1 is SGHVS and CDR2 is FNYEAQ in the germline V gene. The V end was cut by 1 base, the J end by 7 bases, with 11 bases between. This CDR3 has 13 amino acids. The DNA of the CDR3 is TGTGCCAGCAGCTTAGGGTCATTCGGGGAGCAGTACTTC. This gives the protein CASSLGSFGEQYF.

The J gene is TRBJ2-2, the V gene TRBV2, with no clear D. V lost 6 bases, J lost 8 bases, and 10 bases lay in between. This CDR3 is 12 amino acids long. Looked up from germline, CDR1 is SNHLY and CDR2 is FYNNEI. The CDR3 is CASRDELGELFF. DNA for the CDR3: TGTGCCAGCAGAGACGAATTGGGGGAGCTGTTTTTT.

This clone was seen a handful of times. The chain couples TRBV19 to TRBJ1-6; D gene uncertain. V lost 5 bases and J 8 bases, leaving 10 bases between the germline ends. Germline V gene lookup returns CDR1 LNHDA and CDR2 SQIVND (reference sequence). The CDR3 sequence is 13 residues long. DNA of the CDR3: TGTGCCAGTAGTTCCTCGTGGGATTCACCCCTCCACTTT. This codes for CASSSSWDSPLHF. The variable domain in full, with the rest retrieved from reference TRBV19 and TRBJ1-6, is DGGITQSPKYLFRKEGQNVTLSCEQNLNHDAMYWYRQDPGQGLRLIYYSQIVNDFQKGDIAEGYSVSREKKESFPLTVTSAQKNPTAFYLCASSSSWDSPLHFGNGTRLTVT.

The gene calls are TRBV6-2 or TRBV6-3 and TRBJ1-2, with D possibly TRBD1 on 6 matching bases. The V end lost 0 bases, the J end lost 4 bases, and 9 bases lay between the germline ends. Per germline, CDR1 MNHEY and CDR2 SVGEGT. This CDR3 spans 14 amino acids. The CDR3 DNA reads TGTGCCAGCAGTTACTCCCACAGGGTCTATGGCTACACCTTC. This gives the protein CASSYSHRVYGYTF.